Below, one TCR beta chain is given with its context. Its target is unknown. Data came from immunoSEQ multiplex PCR; TCRdb stores just in-frame clones and leaves some out. The sample lists tens of thousands of clones, about 90% occurring once. This sample's time point: cycle 4 day 1 (C4D1), after five to seven weeks of nivolumab. Each patient relapsed following autologous stem cell transplantation, and prior brentuximab vedotin exposure differed. The sample comes from a study of PD-1 blockade in classical Hodgkin lymphoma. Trimming removed 5 bases from V and 8 bases from J; junction bases left unmatched: 9. The CDR3 is 16 residues long. The germline gives CDR1 SGHTA, CDR2 FQGTGA. Study-wide results and caveats: The authors have not defined what causes the repertoire differences, possibly disease activity or prior therapy. Reports described newly diagnosed patients as having lower baseline TCR diversity than healthy donors. TCR diversity in CD4+, not CD8+, cells rose significantly by C4D1.

This specimen consisted of peripheral blood mononuclear cells (PBMCs), obtained before the fourth cycle of nivolumab. The source is a human donor with classical Hodgkin lymphoma. The rearrangement joins TRBV7-3 to TRBJ2-1, with 13 bases aligning to TRBD2. Here the CDR3 DNA reads TGTGCCAGCAGCCCGAAGACTAGCGGGGGGTGGGATGAGCAGTTCTTC. Protein product: CASSPKTSGGWDEQFF.